This T cell receptor beta chain derives from a study of control samples from healthy donors and cancer patients. The V end lost 2 bases, the J end lost 8 bases, and 10 bases lay between the germline ends. The length of the CDR3 is 14 residues. Germline values: CDR1 MNHEY, CDR2 SVGEGT. TCRdb keeps only in-frame clones here, not all; method: immunoSEQ multiplex PCR. The table lists around 120,000 clones, approximately 95% of them singletons. This clone was recorded once. The chain carries TRBV6-2 or TRBV6-3 and TRBJ1-6, with D tentatively TRBD1 (6 bases). This sequence was found in a man aged 30-40 years in good health. Sequences were obtained from blood. The CDR3 protein is CASSYVRQDSPLHF. The CDR3 region has the DNA TGTGCCAGCAGTTACGTCCGACAGGATTCACCCCTCCACTTT.